The clone carrying this T cell receptor (beta chain) was counted a single time. No antigen is known for it. The sample originates from a study of shared clonotypes between healthy human individuals. V lost 5 bases and J lost 4; bases outside the gene matches: 12. Germline CDR1 reads PRHDT; CDR2 reads FYEKMQ (reference sequence). The CDR3 is 16 amino acids. Overall study findings and caveats: With few donors, the genetic and exposure-history diversity represented was limited. In this cohort, only blood was sampled, and tissue repertoires likely differ.

Produced via immunoSEQ multiplex PCR; TCRdb's table is partial and in-frame only. Here the sample spans about 530,000 clones, almost 80% being singletons. The clonotype originates from a woman between 40 and 55 years old in good health. Some clones in this sample may be carry-over from other donors' samples. Material for sequencing was PBMCs. The V and J genes are TRBV13 and TRBJ2-3; 7 bases fit TRBD1. The CDR3 reads CASSLRQGEWADTQYF. Written as DNA, the CDR3 is TGTGCCAGCAGCCTCCGACAGGGAGAATGGGCAGATACGCAGTATTTT.